What follows are 25 T cell receptor beta chains derived from one specimen sequenced in a study of vaccination and CD4 T cells after COVID-19 (dated by TCRdb to about 2022). These TCRs' antigens remain unknown. Receptor amplification or capture employed PCR. Sequencing was performed on an Illumina iSeq 100. At the Johns Hopkins FTIC core, DNA from the cultured CD4+ T cells underwent TCR sequencing with the Oncomine TCR Beta short-read assay. The QIAamp micro DNA kit was used to extract genomic DNA from the cultured CD4+ T cells. TCRdb passed the public sequencing reads through fastp at Q25 and MiXCR, retaining productive beta sequences. Rows matching on CDR3 protein sequence are summarized as one entry with the most common DNA and genes. This sample comprises about 9,700 distinct CDR3 sequences, about 35% of them detected only once. Clones ranked in the top ten supply approximately 8% of the sample.

The treatment or condition label for this specimen denotes: approximately nine-day PBMC culture with coronavirus spike peptide pools or control peptides (ViraFEST assay). CD4+ T cells from unexposed donors were collected before the COVID-19 pandemic (2011-2018). The source material was CD4+ T cells from blood, cultured in vitro. The receptor set was obtained from a human donor in good health.

This chain joins TRBV15 and TRBJ1-1; TRBD1 aligns across 7 bases. This CDR3 is built from 14 residues. Trimming at V came to 5 bases and at J to 2 bases, leaving 5 bases not matched to a gene. Germline V gives CDR1 LNHNV, CDR2 YYDKDF (reference sequence). The CDR3 DNA reads as TGTGCCACCAGCCTGGGACAGAGAAACACTGAAGCTTTCTTT. This sequence encodes CATSLGQRNTEAFF.

The chain carries TRBV28 and TRBJ2-5; D not certain. This CDR3 region has 15 residues. Germline values: CDR1 MDHEN, CDR2 SYDVKM. V was cut by 3 bases and J by 2 bases, with 13 bases left in between. This chain's CDR3 is CASSFLGPQQETQYF. CDR3 bases: TGTGCCAGCAGTTTCTTAGGGCCTCAACAAGAGACCCAGTACTTC.

The chain combines TRBV6-2 or TRBV6-3 with TRBJ2-7; 7 nucleotides agree with TRBD2. J was trimmed by 3 bases and V by 0 bases; bases with no gene match: 8. The CDR3 spans 16 residues. The V gene's germline CDR1 is MNHEY and CDR2 SVGEGT. CDR3 in amino acids: CASSYSLGRGNYEQYF. CDR3 in DNA: TGTGCCAGCAGTTACTCCCTGGGGAGGGGCAACTACGAGCAGTACTTC.

This clonotype has just one count. The chain recombines TRBV2 with TRBJ2-1; D unclear. Trimming removed 6 bases at V and 3 bases at J, with 12 bases between. The CDR3 contains 14 residues. CDR1 and CDR2 (germline): SNHLY, FYNNEI. The CDR3 sequence: CASSASRGYNEQFF. The CDR3 DNA reads TGTGCCAGCAGCGCCTCCCGCGGCTACAATGAGCAGTTCTTC. Full variable domain (remainder filled in from reference TRBV2 and TRBJ2-1): EPEVTQTPSHQVTQMGQEVILRCVPISNHLYFYWYRQILGQKVEFLVSFYNNEISEKSEIFDDQFSVERPDGSNFTLKIRSTKLEDSAMYFCASSASRGYNEQFFGPGTRLTVL.

The rearrangement links TRBV18 to TRBJ1-5, with 10 bases fitting TRBD1. Germline CDR1 and CDR2: KGHSH and LQKENI. The V segment lost 3 bases and the J segment 2 bases; nucleotides outside the gene matches: 1. The CDR3 totals 15 residues. CDR3 nucleotide sequence: TGTGCCAGCTCACCCGGGACAGGGGGCAATCAGCCCCAGCATTTT. This codes for CASSPGTGGNQPQHF.

This clonotype has more than one count but fewer than ten. The chain employs TRBV20-1 and TRBJ1-1; no firm D call. Germline lookup yields CDR1 DFQATT and CDR2 SNEGSKA (reference sequence). The length of the CDR3 is 10 residues. Between the trimmed V and J ends, which lost 5 bases and 11 bases, there was a span of 12 bases. The CDR3 here is CSAHDLKAFF. CDR3 DNA: TGCAGTGCTCACGACCTGAAGGCTTTCTTT.

The genes are TRBV28 and TRBJ2-7; 8 bases match TRBD2. The CDR3 has 16 amino acids. V was clipped by 3 bases and J by 3 bases; unmatched bases: 10. Germline V gives CDR1 MDHEN, CDR2 SYDVKM. The CDR3 region is CASSFLRSGRLYEQYF. DNA for the CDR3: TGTGCCAGCAGTTTCTTGCGGAGCGGGAGACTCTACGAGCAGTACTTC.

This clonotype is medium-sized by share. The rearrangement uses TRBV28 and TRBJ1-5, with D tentatively TRBD1 (5 bases). The CDR3 totals 13 residues. V shed 7 bases and J shed 4 bases, with 11 bases lying between them. Germline V lookup: CDR1 MDHEN, CDR2 SYDVKM. The CDR3 DNA sequence: TGTGCCAGCAAGACTTGGGGGAATCAGCCCCAGCATTTT. Protein sequence: CASKTWGNQPQHF.

By sample share, this clonotype is medium-sized. Here the CDR3 DNA reads TGTGCCAGCAGTATGACTAGGACAGGGTTTAACTATGGCTACACCTTC. It specifies CASSMTRTGFNYGYTF. This sequence joins TRBV27 and TRBJ1-2; 8 positions match TRBD1. V trimming: 5 bases; J trimming: 1 base; junction bases outside the gene matches: 9. The CDR3 contains 16 residues. Germline CDR1 is MNHEY and CDR2 is SMNVEV (reference sequence).

V gene TRBV7-6 combines with J gene TRBJ2-3; 10 bases are shared with TRBD2. Germline V gene lookup returns CDR1 SGHVS and CDR2 FNYEAQ. After removal of 4 bases from V and 4 bases from J, the junction contained 8 bases not matched to a gene. The CDR3 runs to 16 residues. The CDR3 DNA follows: TGTGCCAGCAGCTCTCCGCTAGCGGGAGTAGCAGATACGCAGTATTTT. It encodes CASSSPLAGVADTQYF.

This clonotype has more than one count but fewer than ten. This chain uses TRBV20-1 with TRBJ2-3; 10 bases agree with TRBD1. V dropped 6 bases and J dropped 3; count of bases not matched to a gene: 6. This CDR3 has 14 amino acids. The germline V gene has CDR1 DFQATT and CDR2 SNEGSKA (reference sequence). CDR3 coding DNA: TGCAGTGCCCCGGGACAGGGGAGAACAGATACGCAGTATTTT. Protein sequence: CSAPGQGRTDTQYF.

This clonotype was seen only a few times. The chain recombines TRBV6-1 with TRBJ1-6, with TRBD1 matching 7 bases. Germline trimming cut 4 bases from V and 10 bases from J; bases unmatched to any gene: 7. This CDR3 is built from 14 residues. CDR1 is MNHNS and CDR2 is SASEGT in the germline V gene. The CDR3 sequence: CASSGSQGTSPLHF. CDR3 DNA: TGTGCCAGCAGTGGGTCACAGGGGACGTCACCCCTCCACTTT.

The CDR3 reads CARDRINYGYTF. The CDR3 DNA reads as TGTGCCAGGGACAGAATTAACTATGGCTACACCTTC. The chain couples TRBV30 to TRBJ1-2, with TRBD1 matching over 7 bases. V lost 8 bases and J lost 1; bases outside the gene matches: 4. The length of the CDR3 is 12 residues. The germline V gene encodes CDR1 GTSNPN and CDR2 SVGIG (reference sequence).

The CDR3 DNA reads as TGTGCCAGCAGCTCGGGGCCAGGGAATCAGCCCCAGCATTTT. It encodes CASSSGPGNQPQHF. The chain couples TRBV28 to TRBJ1-5; possible D gene TRBD1, 5 bases. The germline V and J ends were trimmed by 6 bases and 4 bases, with 13 bases remaining between them. From germline, CDR1 is MDHEN and CDR2 SYDVKM. The CDR3 extends over 14 amino acids.

V gene TRBV20-1 combines with J gene TRBJ2-7, with D possibly being TRBD1 or TRBD2 (5 bases each). CDR1 is DFQATT and CDR2 is SNEGSKA in the germline V gene (reference sequence). V was clipped by 7 bases and J by 2 bases, with 12 bases between them. The CDR3 spans 12 residues. CDR3 sequence reads: CSGQGETYEQYF. CDR3 nucleotide sequence: TGCAGTGGGCAGGGAGAGACCTACGAGCAGTACTTC.

The J gene is TRBJ2-1, the V gene TRBV20-1; the D gene is possibly TRBD2 (6 bases). Trimming removed 6 bases at V and 7 bases at J, with 13 bases between. Germline V lookup: CDR1 DFQATT, CDR2 SNEGSKA (reference sequence). This CDR3 has 12 residues. The CDR3 spells CSAKAGLNEQFF. The DNA of the CDR3 is TGCAGTGCAAAGGCGGGGTTGAATGAGCAGTTCTTC.

The chain has TRBV20-1 and TRBJ1-2, with TRBD1 matching over 9 bases. V trimming: 2 bases; J trimming: 8 bases; junction bases outside the gene matches: 15. The CDR3 has 16 amino acids. The germline V gene encodes CDR1 DFQATT and CDR2 SNEGSKA (reference sequence). The CDR3, as DNA: TGCAGTGCTAGATCCCGAGAGGACAGGGGAACGGGGGGCTACACCTTC. Translated: CSARSREDRGTGGYTF.

The gene calls are TRBV2 and TRBJ2-1; D remains ambiguous. Between the trimmed V and J ends, which lost 7 bases and 8 bases, there was a span of 9 bases. Germline CDR1 is SNHLY and CDR2 is FYNNEI. The CDR3 runs 11 residues. The CDR3 reads CASTPSDEQFF. CDR3 sequence (DNA): TGTGCCAGCACCCCCTCGGATGAGCAGTTCTTC.

This clonotype appeared a few times. The CDR3 nucleotides read TGTGCCAGCAGTGTTGGGCCGACTAACTATGGCTACACCTTC. This translates into CASSVGPTNYGYTF. The V and J genes are TRBV2 and TRBJ1-2; D remains ambiguous. V lost 4 bases, J lost 0 bases, and 9 bases lay in between. There are 14 residues in the CDR3. The germline gives CDR1 SNHLY, CDR2 FYNNEI. Looking up the rest from reference TRBV2 and TRBJ1-2 gives the full variable domain: EPEVTQTPSHQVTQMGQEVILRCVPISNHLYFYWYRQILGQKVEFLVSFYNNEISEKSEIFDDQFSVERPDGSNFTLKIRSTKLEDSAMYFCASSVGPTNYGYTFGSGTRLTVV.

The chain has TRBV28 and TRBJ2-1, with TRBD2 matching over 16 bases. Per the germline V gene, CDR1 is MDHEN and CDR2 is SYDVKM. This CDR3 spans 19 amino acids. Trimming cost V 4 bases and J 1 base; bases outside gene matches: 7. Here the CDR3 DNA reads TGTGCCAGCAGTTCGCCGGGACTAGCGGGAGGGCCGTCCTACAATGAGCAGTTCTTC. Translated, it gives CASSSPGLAGGPSYNEQFF.

This clonotype was picked up a small number of times. J is TRBJ2-2 and V is TRBV27; TRBD2 might be the D (5 bases). The CDR3 sequence is 14 residues long. Trimming cost V 0 bases and J 5 bases, with 7 bases left between them. The germline V gene has CDR1 MNHEY and CDR2 SMNVEV (reference sequence). Here the CDR3 reads CASSLSPGTGELFF. For the CDR3, the DNA is TGTGCCAGCAGTTTATCCCCGGGGACCGGGGAGCTGTTTTTT.

The V gene is TRBV7-2, the J gene TRBJ1-1, with D perhaps matching TRBD1 (6 bases). Germline CDR1 is SGHTA and CDR2 is FQGNSA. Between the trimmed V and J ends, which lost 5 bases and 5 bases, there was a span of 12 bases. The CDR3 has 13 amino acids. CDR3 nucleotide sequence: TGTGCCAGCAGCCAGTCCCAGGGGACTGAAGCTTTCTTT. It is translated as CASSQSQGTEAFF.

This rearrangement joins TRBV6-1 to TRBJ2-1; TRBD2 aligns across 13 bases. J lost 6 bases, V lost 6 bases, and 5 bases had no gene match. The CDR3 has 15 amino acids. Germline V gene sequence: CDR1 MNHNS, CDR2 SASEGT. This CDR3 is CASRKLAGGLNEQFF. As DNA, the CDR3 is TGTGCCAGCAGGAAACTAGCGGGAGGGCTCAATGAGCAGTTCTTC.

The chain recombines TRBV27 with TRBJ2-5; 9 bases line up with TRBD1. CDR1 is MNHEY, CDR2 SMNVEV, per germline (reference sequence). The ends lost 6 bases at V and 1 base at J; junction bases unmatched: 9. The CDR3 runs to 16 residues. In DNA, the CDR3 is TGTGCCAGCAGGAAGGGACAGGGAATTCCCCAAGAGACCCAGTACTTC. It codes for CASRKGQGIPQETQYF.

The rearrangement uses TRBV27 and TRBJ1-2; D perhaps matches TRBD1 (6 bases). Trimming took off 8 bases at V and 6 bases at J, with 19 bases between the two ends. CDR1 and CDR2 (germline): MNHEY, SMNVEV (reference sequence). The CDR3 is 14 residues long. The CDR3 loop is CASGGTPNENGYTF. The CDR3, as DNA: TGTGCCAGCGGAGGGACACCGAATGAAAATGGCTACACCTTC.